The rows below give T cell receptor beta chains drawn from one sample of a study of shared clonotypes between healthy human individuals. Sequenced by immunoSEQ multiplex PCR; TCRdb stores in-frame clones only, minus some. This sample has around 600,000 clones; around 97% occur once, and the top ten carry 0.045% to 0.06%. The sequencing input was naive CD4+ T cells sorted from blood. Receptors were obtained from a woman aged 25 to 45 in good health. CDR3s include the opening cysteine and the closing phenylalanine or tryptophan. A D gene is named only where the DNA matches it firmly. Rows may omit the clone size; those that give it use once, few, many or a size class.

J gene: TRBJ1-4; clone size: NA; D gene: NA; V gene: TRBV28; CDR3 protein: CASSLRGGIVFF; CDR3 DNA: TGTGCCAGCAGTTTACGGGGGGGCATCGTGTTTTTT
J gene: TRBJ2-7; clone size: NA; D gene: TRBD2; V gene: TRBV6-5; CDR3 protein: CASSYGGGTSYEQYF; CDR3 DNA: TGTGCCAGCAGTTACGGCGGGGGGACCTCCTACGAGCAGTACTTC
J gene: TRBJ1-5; clone size: once; D gene: TRBD1; V gene: TRBV28; CDR3 protein: CASSFSPAQGAKLQPQHF; CDR3 DNA: TGTGCCAGCAGTTTCAGTCCGGCCCAGGGGGCGAAGCTACAGCCCCAGCATTTT
J gene: TRBJ1-1; clone size: NA; D gene: NA; V gene: TRBV29-1; CDR3 protein: CSVGRNTEAFF; CDR3 DNA: TGCAGCGTTGGGCGGAACACTGAAGCTTTCTTT
J gene: TRBJ1-4; clone size: NA; D gene: NA; V gene: TRBV5-1; CDR3 protein: CASSDGTSNEKLFF; CDR3 DNA: TGCGCCAGCAGCGACGGGACAAGTAATGAAAAACTGTTTTTT
J gene: TRBJ2-7; clone size: NA; D gene: NA; V gene: TRBV7-9; CDR3 protein: CASGRVDRSRGEQYF; CDR3 DNA: TGTGCCAGCGGGCGCGTTGACAGGTCCCGCGGCGAGCAGTACTTC
J gene: TRBJ2-1; clone size: few; D gene: NA; V gene: TRBV1; CDR3 protein: CTSSQDLSKGYNEQFF; CDR3 DNA: TGCACCAGCAGCCAAGATCTTTCTAAGGGGTACAATGAGCAGTTCTTC
J gene: TRBJ2-1; clone size: NA; D gene: TRBD2; V gene: TRBV27; CDR3 protein: CASSEDRPGLASRSSYNEQFF; CDR3 DNA: TGTGCCAGCAGCGAGGACAGACCGGGACTAGCATCAAGAAGCTCCTACAATGAGCAGTTCTTC
J gene: TRBJ2-7; clone size: NA; D gene: NA; V gene: TRBV13; CDR3 protein: CASNLGGSPYEQYF; CDR3 DNA: TGTGCCAGCAACCTAGGGGGTAGCCCCTACGAGCAGTACTTC
J gene: TRBJ2-7; clone size: NA; D gene: NA; V gene: TRBV5-6; CDR3 protein: CASSLIDRDYEQYF; CDR3 DNA: TGTGCCAGCAGCCTGATCGACAGAGACTACGAGCAGTACTTC
J gene: TRBJ2-2; clone size: NA; D gene: TRBD2; V gene: TRBV7-9; CDR3 protein: CASSLRTSGTSNTGELFF; CDR3 DNA: TGTGCCAGCAGCTTAAGAACTAGCGGGACTTCGAACACCGGGGAGCTGTTTTTT
J gene: TRBJ1-2; clone size: NA; D gene: TRBD1; V gene: TRBV18; CDR3 protein: CASSRPQGFYGYTF; CDR3 DNA: TGTGCCAGCTCACGCCCACAGGGGTTCTATGGCTACACCTTC
J gene: TRBJ2-6; clone size: NA; D gene: NA; V gene: TRBV11-2; CDR3 protein: CASSLVTGSGANVLTF; CDR3 DNA: TGTGCCAGCAGCTTAGTTACAGGGTCTGGGGCCAACGTCCTGACTTTC
J gene: TRBJ2-3; clone size: NA; D gene: NA; V gene: TRBV2; CDR3 protein: CASRQTEGLVDTQYF; CDR3 DNA: TGTGCCAGCAGACAGACAGAAGGCCTCGTCGATACGCAGTATTTT
J gene: TRBJ2-1; clone size: NA; D gene: NA; V gene: TRBV4-1; CDR3 protein: CASSHRATSSYNEQFF; CDR3 DNA: TGCGCCAGCAGCCACCGGGCCACGAGCTCCTACAATGAGCAGTTCTTC
J gene: TRBJ1-1; clone size: once; D gene: NA; V gene: TRBV27; CDR3 protein: CASRNPHPGNTEAFF; CDR3 DNA: TGTGCCAGCCGAAATCCCCACCCGGGGAACACTGAAGCTTTCTTT
J gene: TRBJ2-1; clone size: NA; D gene: TRBD2; V gene: TRBV11-3; CDR3 protein: CASSRLAGGSKASYNEQFF; CDR3 DNA: TGTGCCAGCAGCCGGTTAGCGGGAGGGAGTAAGGCGTCCTACAATGAGCAGTTCTTC
J gene: TRBJ2-7; clone size: NA; D gene: NA; V gene: TRBV19; CDR3 protein: CASSRGRASYEQYF; CDR3 DNA: TGTGCCAGTAGTAGGGGGAGAGCGTCCTACGAGCAGTACTTC
J gene: TRBJ2-2; clone size: NA; D gene: NA; V gene: TRBV9; CDR3 protein: CASSDRRTEHTGELFF; CDR3 DNA: TGTGCCAGCAGCGACCGACGGACTGAACACACCGGGGAGCTGTTTTTT
J gene: TRBJ1-6; clone size: NA; D gene: TRBD1; V gene: TRBV7-8; CDR3 protein: CASSLGAGTGGTPLHF; CDR3 DNA: TGTGCCAGCAGCTTAGGGGCCGGGACAGGGGGAACACCCCTCCACTTT
J gene: TRBJ2-7; clone size: NA; D gene: TRBD1; V gene: TRBV11-3; CDR3 protein: CASSFSGQDYEQYF; CDR3 DNA: TGTGCCAGCAGCTTTTCGGGACAGGACTACGAGCAGTACTTC
J gene: TRBJ2-3; clone size: NA; D gene: TRBD1; V gene: TRBV29-1; CDR3 protein: CSVEWDRGTDTQYF; CDR3 DNA: TGCAGCGTTGAGTGGGACAGGGGAACAGATACGCAGTATTTT
J gene: TRBJ1-1; clone size: NA; D gene: TRBD1; V gene: TRBV29-1; CDR3 protein: CSVYRGNTEAFF; CDR3 DNA: TGCAGCGTTTACAGGGGGAACACTGAAGCTTTCTTT
J gene: TRBJ2-1; clone size: NA; D gene: NA; V gene: TRBV19; CDR3 protein: CASSMFSSSHEQFF; CDR3 DNA: TGTGCCAGTAGTATGTTCAGCTCTTCCCATGAGCAGTTCTTC
J gene: TRBJ2-1; clone size: NA; D gene: NA; V gene: TRBV5-1; CDR3 protein: CASSIRGYNEQFF; CDR3 DNA: TGCGCCAGCAGTATTCGTGGCTACAATGAGCAGTTCTTC
J gene: TRBJ1-5; clone size: once; D gene: NA; V gene: TRBV6-1; CDR3 protein: CASTPQRGSNQPQHF; CDR3 DNA: TGTGCCAGCACCCCACAGAGGGGGAGCAATCAGCCCCAGCATTTT
J gene: TRBJ1-5; clone size: NA; D gene: NA; V gene: TRBV6-5; CDR3 protein: CASSFRTGEPQHF; CDR3 DNA: TGTGCCAGCAGTTTCCGGACGGGGGAGCCCCAGCATTTT
J gene: TRBJ2-2; clone size: NA; D gene: TRBD2; V gene: TRBV6-5; CDR3 protein: CASSYGGLVYTGELFF; CDR3 DNA: TGTGCCAGCAGTTATGGAGGACTAGTATACACCGGGGAGCTGTTTTTT
J gene: TRBJ1-1; clone size: NA; D gene: NA; V gene: TRBV7-9; CDR3 protein: CASSPGGSEAFF; CDR3 DNA: TGTGCCAGCAGCCCCGGGGGATCCGAAGCTTTCTTT
J gene: TRBJ2-1; clone size: NA; D gene: TRBD2; V gene: TRBV18; CDR3 protein: CASSPRGSGSGYNEQFF; CDR3 DNA: TGTGCCAGCTCACCTCGGGGTAGCGGGAGTGGCTACAATGAGCAGTTCTTC
J gene: TRBJ2-5; clone size: NA; D gene: NA; V gene: TRBV6-5; CDR3 protein: CASSYSKSAGAQYF; CDR3 DNA: TGTGCCAGCAGTTACTCCAAGTCCGCAGGGGCCCAGTACTTC
J gene: TRBJ1-4; clone size: NA; D gene: NA; V gene: TRBV5-8; CDR3 protein: CASSHQDRGEKLFF; CDR3 DNA: TGTGCCAGCAGCCACCAAGACAGAGGCGAAAAACTGTTTTTT
J gene: TRBJ1-1; clone size: NA; D gene: NA; V gene: TRBV13; CDR3 protein: CASIEGRRPEAFF; CDR3 DNA: TGTGCCAGCATTGAGGGGAGGCGCCCTGAAGCTTTCTTT
J gene: TRBJ2-7; clone size: NA; D gene: TRBD2; V gene: TRBV30; CDR3 protein: CAWISREGSYEQYF; CDR3 DNA: TGTGCCTGGATTTCGCGGGAGGGTTCCTACGAGCAGTACTTC
J gene: TRBJ1-1; clone size: NA; D gene: TRBD1; V gene: TRBV6-1; CDR3 protein: CASRAGTALNTEAFF; CDR3 DNA: TGTGCCAGCAGGGCCGGGACAGCCTTGAACACTGAAGCTTTCTTT
J gene: TRBJ2-7; clone size: NA; D gene: NA; V gene: TRBV6-6; CDR3 protein: CASSYPGDEQYF; CDR3 DNA: TGTGCCAGCAGTTACCCCGGGGACGAGCAGTACTTC
J gene: TRBJ2-7; clone size: NA; D gene: NA; V gene: TRBV7-8; CDR3 protein: CASSHKDKTYEQYF; CDR3 DNA: TGTGCCAGCAGCCATAAAGACAAGACCTACGAGCAGTACTTC
J gene: TRBJ2-3; clone size: NA; D gene: NA; V gene: TRBV10-2; CDR3 protein: CASGRGDTQYF; CDR3 DNA: TGCGCCAGTGGCCGAGGGGATACGCAGTATTTT
J gene: TRBJ2-3; clone size: NA; D gene: TRBD2; V gene: TRBV18; CDR3 protein: CASSPTSGGLGGVAQYF; CDR3 DNA: TGTGCCAGCTCACCTACTAGCGGGGGCCTCGGAGGGGTGGCGCAGTATTTT
J gene: TRBJ2-7; clone size: NA; D gene: NA; V gene: TRBV7-9; CDR3 protein: CASSLLGVGPSYEQYF; CDR3 DNA: TGTGCCAGCAGCTTGCTCGGGGTCGGACCTTCGTACGAGCAGTACTTC
J gene: TRBJ2-1; clone size: NA; D gene: TRBD2; V gene: TRBV4-1; CDR3 protein: CASRALQELPGLRGIREQFF; CDR3 DNA: TGCGCCAGCAGAGCCCTTCAAGAACTTCCGGGACTAAGGGGAATCCGGGAGCAGTTCTTC